This TCR beta chain was found in a study of cytomegalovirus exposure and HLA in healthy donors. A multiplex PCR was run with 60 Vbeta primers and 13 Jbeta primers. Sequencing was performed with immunoSEQ multiplex PCR; in TCRdb, only in-frame clones are kept and a portion is missing. The table lists some 150,000 clones, less than 85% of them singletons, with almost 7% in the top ten. Germline V CDR1 and CDR2: MNHEY, SVGAGI. The CDR3 is 15 residues long. Trimming took 0 bases from V and 3 from J, leaving 11 bases between them. Sequences were obtained from PBMCs. The receptor was isolated from a man aged 35 to 55 in good health and CMV-seropositive. The rearrangement joins TRBV6-5 to TRBJ1-2; D unresolved. This CDR3 is CASSYSRGFDYGYTF. Written as DNA, the CDR3 is TGTGCCAGCAGTTACTCGAGAGGGTTTGACTATGGCTACACCTTC.